These 25 T cell receptor beta chains share one sample of origin, sequenced in a study of T cells in Graves' hyperthyroidism and ophthalmopathy. Amplification targeted TCR beta CDR3 regions from RNA transcripts. HTBI primers were employed in a first-round RT-PCR of the TCR CDR3. Each CDR3 protein gets one entry after TCRdb re-called the multiplex PCR reads with MiXCR. The repertoire includes 600,000 to 650,000 distinct CDR3 sequences, around 16% of them detected once, and 3.8% sits in the top ten. Sequenced sample: blood. Source of these receptors: a woman aged 30 to 39 with Graves' hyperthyroidism.

The CDR3 protein is CASSAYGQMDSTFF. CDR3 coding DNA: TGTGCCAGCAGCGCCTATGGACAGATGGATTCGACTTTCTTT. The genes are TRBV9 and TRBJ1-1; tentative D call: TRBD1 (6 bases). Looked up from germline, CDR1 is SGDLS and CDR2 is YYNGEE. V was trimmed by 3 bases and J by 12 bases, leaving 21 bases between them. The CDR3 contains 14 residues.

The rearrangement uses TRBV4-1 and TRBJ1-2; D unresolved. The ends were cut back, 1 base at V and 3 bases at J, with 15 bases in the middle. From germline, CDR1 is MGHRA and CDR2 YSYEKL. This CDR3 contains 16 residues. The CDR3 region is CASSQALRWLHYGYTF. The DNA for the CDR3 is TGCGCCAGCAGCCAAGCCCTGAGGTGGCTTCACTATGGCTACACCTTC.

This clonotype was found many times. The chain couples TRBV5-1 to TRBJ2-7, with 7 bases matching TRBD1. CDR3 size: 14 residues. CDR1 is SGHRS, CDR2 YFSETQ, per germline. Losses at the gene ends were 8 bases for V and 3 bases for J; bases not matched to a gene: 11. The CDR3 DNA reads as TGCGCCAGTCATACCCAGCCAGGGGGCTACGAGCAGTACTTC. Protein sequence: CASHTQPGGYEQYF.

This clonotype appeared many times. CDR3 DNA sequence: TGTGCCAGCAGATGCTACGAGCAGTACTTC. It codes for CASRCYEQYF. This sequence joins TRBV12-3 or TRBV12-4 and TRBJ2-7; unclear D gene. Between the trimmed V and J ends, which lost 6 bases and 3 bases, there was a span of 3 bases. The CDR3 is made up of 10 amino acids.

This clonotype appeared a few times. The chain uses TRBV29-1 and TRBJ1-6, with D possibly being TRBD1 (6 bases). This CDR3 spans 14 amino acids. Germline V gene sequence: CDR1 SQVTM, CDR2 ANQGSEA. Trimming removed 3 bases from V and 9 bases from J, with 15 bases in between. The DNA for the CDR3 is TGCAGCGTTGAGAACGGGGGCGGGATTTCACCCCTCCACTTT. This gives the protein CSVENGGGISPLHF.

This clonotype was seen repeatedly, ten times or more. The chain employs TRBV18 and TRBJ2-5, with D possibly TRBD1 on 5 matching bases. The V gene's germline CDR1 is KGHSH and CDR2 LQKENI. Trimming pared 2 bases from V and 0 bases from J, leaving 13 bases between. This CDR3 is built from 16 residues. CDR3 coding DNA: TGTGCCAGCTCACCAGACAGAACTTCGTACCAAGAGACCCAGTACTTC. It specifies CASSPDRTSYQETQYF. Full variable domain (missing parts from reference TRBV18 and TRBJ2-5): NAGVMQNPRHLVRRRGQEARLRCSPMKGHSHVYWYRQLPEEGLKFMVYLQKENIIDESGMPKERFSAEFPKEGPSILRIQQVVRGDSAAYFCASSPDRTSYQETQYFGPGTRLLVL.

The chain uses TRBV20-1 and TRBJ2-3; D is perhaps TRBD2 (5 bases). There are 17 residues in the CDR3. Germline assignment: CDR1 DFQATT and CDR2 SNEGSKA (reference sequence). V was trimmed by 3 bases and J by 0 bases, leaving 19 bases between them. The CDR3 sequence is CSASSLQRVASTDTQYF. As DNA, the CDR3 is TGCAGTGCTAGCAGCCTACAGAGGGTCGCTAGCACAGATACGCAGTATTTT.

This clonotype showed up many times. The chain joins TRBV12-3 or TRBV12-4 to TRBJ2-2; no reliable D call. CDR3 length: 13 amino acids. V lost 2 bases and J 7 bases, leaving 8 bases between the germline ends. The CDR3 region is CASSLQASGELFF. DNA of the CDR3: TGTGCCAGCAGTTTACAGGCTAGCGGGGAGCTGTTTTTT.

The table lists this clonotype with many counts. The chain has TRBV20-1 and TRBJ2-7, with TRBD2 matching over 10 bases. CDR1 DFQATT and CDR2 SNEGSKA come from the germline V gene (reference sequence). The CDR3 is 12 amino acids. Trimming removed 6 bases from V and 4 bases from J; junction bases left unmatched: 3. The CDR3 sequence is CSARTSGYEQYF. In nucleotides, the CDR3 is TGCAGTGCCAGGACTAGCGGTTACGAGCAGTACTTC.

This clonotype was observed a handful of times. This rearrangement joins TRBV9 to TRBJ2-1; no reliable D call. Germline CDR1 is SGDLS and CDR2 is YYNGEE. Trimming cost V 2 bases and J 0 bases, with 12 bases left between them. CDR3 length equals 16 residues. CDR3 amino acids: CASSVTTSSSYNEQFF. Written as DNA, the CDR3 is TGTGCCAGCAGCGTTACCACCTCGAGCTCCTACAATGAGCAGTTCTTC.

V usage is TRBV19 and J usage is TRBJ2-2, with 11 nucleotides matching TRBD2. The V gene end was trimmed by 5 bases and the J gene end by 0 bases; junction bases not matched to a gene: 2. This CDR3 spans 16 amino acids. Germline CDR1 reads LNHDA; CDR2 reads SQIVND (reference sequence). Here the CDR3 DNA reads TGTGCCAGTAGTCCTAGCGGGAGGACGAACACCGGGGAGCTGTTTTTT. Amino acid sequence: CASSPSGRTNTGELFF.

The CDR3 nucleotides are TGTGCCAGCAGTACGCTTCAGGGGAGTGGGGGCAGTCAGCCCCAGCATTTT. Translated: CASSTLQGSGGSQPQHF. This sequence joins TRBV28 and TRBJ1-5, with D possibly TRBD1 on 6 matching bases. Germline lookup yields CDR1 MDHEN and CDR2 SYDVKM. The CDR3 extends over 17 amino acids. Trimming shortened V by 5 bases and J by 6 bases, and 23 bases separated the two germline ends. Combining the CDR3 with reference TRBV28 and TRBJ1-5 gives the whole variable domain DVKVTQSSRYLVKRTGEKVFLECVQDMDHENMFWYRQDPGLGLRLIYFSYDVKMKEKGDIPEGYSVSREKKERFSLILESASTNQTSMYLCASSTLQGSGGSQPQHFGDGTRLSIL.

This clonotype was detected ten times or more. The chain links TRBV5-1 to TRBJ2-7; perhaps TRBD2 as D (6 bases). Germline values: CDR1 SGHRS, CDR2 YFSETQ. Trimming took off 4 bases at V and 6 bases at J, with 23 bases between the two ends. The CDR3 is 16 residues long. The CDR3 coding sequence is TGCGCCAGCAGCCTACCTGGGGGACTCAACGTCGGCGAGCAGTACTTC. This encodes CASSLPGGLNVGEQYF.

This clonotype was seen repeatedly, ten times or more. The V and J genes are TRBV24-1 and TRBJ2-3; D is ambiguous. Germline V gene lookup returns CDR1 KGHDR and CDR2 SFDVKD. Trimming cost V 6 bases and J 3 bases, with 12 bases left between them. The length of the CDR3 is 14 residues. CDR3 residues: CATSRQLETDTQYF. For the CDR3, the DNA is TGTGCCACCAGTAGACAATTGGAAACAGATACGCAGTATTTT.

The gene calls are TRBV19 and TRBJ2-1, with TRBD1 matching over 8 bases. Germline CDR1 LNHDA, CDR2 SQIVND (reference sequence). The CDR3 is 14 residues long. The V and J ends lost 3 bases and 7 bases, in that order; junction bases with no gene match: 5. The CDR3 loop reads CASSIGTGPNEQFF. In DNA form, the CDR3 reads TGTGCCAGTAGTATTGGGACAGGTCCTAATGAGCAGTTCTTC.

The J gene is TRBJ1-4, the V gene TRBV12-3 or TRBV12-4; 8 bases are a match to TRBD1. V lost 6 bases to trimming and J lost 5 bases; unmatched junction nucleotides: 2. This CDR3 is 13 amino acids long. This CDR3 reads CASSNRGNEKLFF. DNA of the CDR3: TGTGCCAGCAGCAACAGGGGGAATGAAAAACTGTTTTTT.

This clonotype showed up just a few times. The genes are TRBV6-5 and TRBJ2-5; either TRBD1 or TRBD2 may supply D (6 bases each). This CDR3 has 13 residues. V was cut by 2 bases and J by 5 bases, with 9 bases left in between. CDR1 and CDR2 from the germline V gene are MNHEY and SVGAGI. For the CDR3, the DNA is TGTGCCAGCAGTTACGAAGGGGGGGAGACCCAGTACTTC. This gives the protein CASSYEGGETQYF.

This clonotype was recorded many times. The rearrangement joins TRBV28 to TRBJ2-1, with a tentative D call TRBD1 (5 bases). There are 13 residues in the CDR3. Looked up from germline, CDR1 is MDHEN and CDR2 is SYDVKM. The CDR3 spells CATGAGIFNEQFF. CDR3 DNA: TGTGCTACCGGCGCAGGGATTTTCAATGAGCAGTTCTTC.

This clonotype was counted many times. CDR3 protein: CASGFGQTNEQFF. CDR3 nucleotide sequence: TGTGCCAGCGGGTTCGGCCAAACCAATGAGCAGTTCTTC. This rearrangement joins TRBV2 to TRBJ2-1; D gene ambiguous. The CDR3 totals 13 residues. Trimming took off 8 bases at V and 6 bases at J, with 14 bases between the two ends. Germline-derived CDR1 and CDR2 are SNHLY and FYNNEI.

There are many counts of this clonotype. The rearrangement links TRBV27 to TRBJ1-2, with D possibly being TRBD1 (5 bases). Trimming removed 0 bases from V and 1 base from J, with 9 bases in between. The CDR3 runs to 15 residues. Per germline, CDR1 MNHEY and CDR2 SMNVEV (reference sequence). The CDR3 region has the DNA TGTGCCAGCAGTTTATCTGGGGCTTTTAACTATGGCTACACCTTC. It translates to CASSLSGAFNYGYTF.

V is TRBV19 and J is TRBJ2-1; 11 nucleotides match TRBD2. Germline V CDR1 and CDR2: LNHDA, SQIVND (reference sequence). There are 12 residues in the CDR3. V lost 5 bases and J lost 13; bases outside the gene matches: 4. The CDR3 loop reads CASSFGLAGQFF. In DNA, the CDR3 is TGTGCCAGTAGTTTCGGACTAGCGGGCCAGTTCTTC.

This clonotype has more than one count but fewer than ten. The chain employs TRBV6-1 and TRBJ2-3, with D possibly matching TRBD2 (6 bases). The length of the CDR3 is 13 residues. Germline V CDR1 and CDR2: MNHNS, SASEGT. V was clipped by 8 bases and J by 3 bases, with 12 bases between them. The CDR3 protein is CASWRGSTDTQYF. The CDR3 nucleotides are TGTGCCAGCTGGAGGGGATCGACAGATACGCAGTATTTT.

This clonotype was seen a single time. V is TRBV20-1 and J is TRBJ2-7; 8 bases line up with TRBD2. The V gene's germline CDR1 is DFQATT and CDR2 SNEGSKA (reference sequence). This CDR3 spans 13 amino acids. J lost 4 bases, V lost 4 bases, and 6 bases had no gene match. CDR3 amino acids: CSAMRSGSYEQYF. CDR3 coding DNA: TGCAGTGCTATGAGGAGCGGGAGTTACGAGCAGTACTTC.

In regard to this clonotype: At one of its ends the junction is not consistent with the germline gene, which may arise from a read error. The gene calls are TRBV29-1 and TRBJ2-1; D remains ambiguous. This CDR3 spans 10 amino acids. Germline assignment: CDR1 SQVTM and CDR2 ANQGSEA. The CDR3: CSVEVTPEIF. For the CDR3, the DNA is TGCAGCGTTGAAGTAACCCCGGAGATCTTC.

This clonotype was seen a few times. The V gene is TRBV4-2, the J gene TRBJ2-7; D gene unclear. V was clipped by 0 bases and J by 6 bases, with 6 bases between them. The CDR3 spans 12 residues. The germline CDR1 and CDR2 sequences are LGHNA and YNFKEQ. This CDR3 is CASSQDNGEQYF. The CDR3, as DNA: TGTGCCAGCAGCCAAGATAACGGCGAGCAGTACTTC.